Shown below are 19 T cell receptor beta chains from a single sample sequenced in a study of cytomegalovirus exposure and HLA in healthy donors. Primers included in the PCR were 60 Vbeta and 13 Jbeta primers. TCRdb keeps only in-frame clones here, not all; method: immunoSEQ multiplex PCR. The table lists about 140,000 clones, approximately 78% of them singletons. Sample: PBMCs. These receptor sequences come from a man aged 18-30 years in good health and CMV-seropositive.

V is TRBV5-1 and J is TRBJ1-1; 7 nucleotides agree with TRBD1. From germline, CDR1 is SGHRS and CDR2 YFSETQ. With V trimmed by 2 bases and J by 3 bases, 4 bases remained unmatched. The CDR3 spans 14 residues. DNA of the CDR3: TGCGCCAGCAGCTTTAGGGACAGTTACACTGAAGCTTTCTTT. It translates to CASSFRDSYTEAFF.

This chain joins TRBV19 and TRBJ1-5; no definite D call. Trimming left V 3 bases short and J 2 bases short, with 5 bases between. The CDR3 consists of 13 residues. In germline, CDR1 is LNHDA, CDR2 SQIVND (reference sequence). CDR3 in amino acids: CASSINGNQPQHF. The CDR3 DNA follows: TGTGCCAGTAGTATCAATGGCAATCAGCCCCAGCATTTT.

The rearrangement links TRBV4-1 to TRBJ2-1, with TRBD2 matching over 7 bases. The CDR3 runs 17 residues. V shed 0 bases and J 5 bases; nucleotides not matched to a gene: 10. Germline lookup yields CDR1 MGHRA and CDR2 YSYEKL. Here the CDR3 DNA reads TGCGCCAGCAGCCAAGATATGGCTAGCGGCTTCAACAATGAGCAGTTCTTC. The encoded protein is CASSQDMASGFNNEQFF.

The chain recombines TRBV30 with TRBJ2-1, with unresolved D. CDR1 is GTSNPN, CDR2 SVGIG, per germline (reference sequence). V lost 3 bases and J lost 6, with 9 bases in between. This CDR3 region has 12 residues. The DNA of the CDR3 is TGTGCCTGGAGCGCGGTGGTCAATGAGCAGTTCTTC. As protein: CAWSAVVNEQFF.

This clone was counted once. As DNA, the CDR3 is TGTGCCAGCAGCTTAGGACAGGGGCGTAATGAAAAACTGTTTTTT. It is translated as CASSLGQGRNEKLFF. This chain links TRBV7-9 with TRBJ1-4; 8 nucleotides line up with TRBD1. CDR3 length equals 15 residues. J lost 4 bases, V lost 1 base, and 2 bases had no gene match. The germline V gene encodes CDR1 SEHNR and CDR2 FQNEAQ (reference sequence).

The gene calls are TRBV6-1 and TRBJ1-5; the D is unclear. This CDR3 has 14 residues. V was clipped by 6 bases and J by 4 bases, with 13 bases between them. Germline-derived CDR1 and CDR2 are MNHNS and SASEGT. CDR3 in DNA: TGTGCCAGCAGCGACCTGGGAGGGAATCAGCCCCAGCATTTT. Translated: CASSDLGGNQPQHF.

The chain has TRBV10-1 and TRBJ1-1; D perhaps matches TRBD1 (6 bases). Deletions cut 0 bases from V and 8 bases from J, with 7 bases between. Looked up from germline, CDR1 is WNHNN and CDR2 is SYGVQD (reference sequence). This CDR3 has 12 amino acids. The CDR3 sequence is CASSESTGEAFF. The CDR3 DNA reads as TGCGCCAGCAGTGAGTCAACAGGGGAAGCTTTCTTT.

The rearrangement uses TRBV5-6 and TRBJ2-7; 12 bases are shared with TRBD1. The J segment lost 4 bases and the V segment lost 3 bases, leaving 2 bases of the junction unmatched. There are 14 residues in the CDR3. Germline CDR1 SGHDT, CDR2 YYEEEE. The DNA of the CDR3 is TGTGCCAGCAGCTGGGGACAGGGGGCGTACGAGCAGTACTTC. As protein: CASSWGQGAYEQYF.

The sample holds a few counts of this clone. The V call is TRBV7-2, the J call TRBJ2-7; unclear D gene. The length of the CDR3 is 12 residues. The V gene's germline CDR1 is SGHTA and CDR2 FQGNSA. Trimming took off 3 bases at V and 7 bases at J, with 10 bases between the two ends. CDR3 residues: CASSFPPREQYF. CDR3 nucleotide sequence: TGTGCCAGCAGCTTTCCCCCGAGGGAGCAGTACTTC.

In its sample, this clone was seen once. The chain has TRBV5-1 and TRBJ2-7; 7 bases map to TRBD1. Trimming took 1 base from V and 0 from J; bases not matched to a gene: 4. There are 15 residues in the CDR3. Germline CDR1 is SGHRS and CDR2 is YFSETQ. The CDR3 coding sequence is TGCGCCAGCAGCTTGCGAGACAGGGACTCCTACGAGCAGTACTTC. This codes for CASSLRDRDSYEQYF.

There are a few counts of this clone. V and J are TRBV28 and TRBJ2-5; D uncertain. CDR1 and CDR2 (germline): MDHEN, SYDVKM. The CDR3 sequence is 12 residues long. The V end lost 2 bases, the J end lost 4 bases, and 5 bases lay between the germline ends. CDR3 coding DNA: TGTGCCAGCAGTTTAGCGTTAGAGACCCAGTACTTC. Protein: CASSLALETQYF.

The CDR3: CASRVQGSDGYTF. CDR3 bases: TGTGCCAGCAGAGTACAGGGGAGTGATGGCTACACCTTC. This sequence joins TRBV2 and TRBJ1-2; TRBD1 matches at 7 bases. The CDR3 is 13 residues long. V gave up 6 bases and J gave up 6 bases; unmatched junction bases: 7. Germline V lookup: CDR1 SNHLY, CDR2 FYNNEI.

The chain employs TRBV5-1 and TRBJ1-3, with D unclear. This CDR3 is built from 14 residues. Trimming stripped 0 bases from V and 2 bases from J, with 6 bases between. Germline V gene lookup returns CDR1 SGHRS and CDR2 YFSETQ. In nucleotides, the CDR3 is TGCGCCAGCAGCTTGGTGGCAGCTGGAAACACCATATATTTT. Its protein is CASSLVAAGNTIYF.

The genes are TRBV9 and TRBJ1-1; TRBD1 aligns across 7 bases. This CDR3 has 15 amino acids. With 4 bases clipped from V and 1 base from J, the junction kept 7 bases outside the gene matches. Germline assignment: CDR1 SGDLS and CDR2 YYNGEE. In DNA form, the CDR3 reads TGTGCCAGCAGCAAAGTTAGGGGGCGGAACACTGAAGCTTTCTTT. It specifies CASSKVRGRNTEAFF.

The chain has TRBV6-6 and TRBJ2-2; unclear D gene. Trimming cost V 6 bases and J 4 bases, with 12 bases left between them. Per germline, CDR1 MNHNY and CDR2 SVGAGI (reference sequence). The CDR3 runs to 14 residues. The CDR3 DNA follows: TGTGCCAGCAGGCCCCTAGGTCTCACCGGGGAGCTGTTTTTT. Amino acid sequence: CASRPLGLTGELFF.

This clone was recorded only once. The chain uses TRBV19 and TRBJ1-5; possibly TRBD1 for D (6 bases). The CDR3 has 14 amino acids. Trimming pared 5 bases from V and 3 bases from J, leaving 11 bases between. The germline gives CDR1 LNHDA, CDR2 SQIVND (reference sequence). DNA for the CDR3: TGTGCCAGTAGTTGGACAGTCTCCAATCAGCCCCAGCATTTT. As protein: CASSWTVSNQPQHF.

The chain couples TRBV5-1 to TRBJ1-1, with D maybe TRBD1 (5 bases). Germline lookup yields CDR1 SGHRS and CDR2 YFSETQ. Trimming took 1 base from V and 3 from J, leaving 10 bases between them. The CDR3 runs to 14 residues. CDR3 region: CASSLNRGDTEAFF. CDR3 nucleotides: TGCGCCAGCAGCTTGAACCGGGGGGACACTGAAGCTTTCTTT.

The rearrangement joins TRBV5-1 to TRBJ2-7, with 13 bases lining up with TRBD2. Germline loops: CDR1 SGHRS, CDR2 YFSETQ. The junction had 4 bases not matched to a gene; V was cut back by 2 bases and J by 5 bases. The CDR3 covers 15 residues. CDR3 in amino acids: CASSFTSGGGDEQYF. Written as DNA, the CDR3 is TGCGCCAGCAGCTTCACTAGCGGGGGGGGAGACGAGCAGTACTTC.

The chain employs TRBV6-1 and TRBJ1-5, with unresolved D. CDR1 and CDR2 (germline): MNHNS, SASEGT. The V end lost 9 bases, the J end lost 11 bases, and 17 bases lay between the germline ends. The CDR3 totals 12 residues. In DNA form, the CDR3 reads TGTGCCAGTACGACGGGGTTGAAGGCCCAGCATTTT. It is translated as CASTTGLKAQHF.